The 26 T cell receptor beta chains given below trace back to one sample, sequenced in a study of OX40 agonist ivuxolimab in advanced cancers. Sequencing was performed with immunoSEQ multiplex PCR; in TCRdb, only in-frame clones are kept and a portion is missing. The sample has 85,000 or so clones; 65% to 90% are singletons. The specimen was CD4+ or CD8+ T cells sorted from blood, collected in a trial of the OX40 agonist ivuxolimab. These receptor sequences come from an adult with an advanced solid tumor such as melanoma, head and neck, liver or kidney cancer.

The CDR3 nucleotides read TGTGCCAGCAGCCCACGATGGGGGGATACGCAGTATTTT. It codes for CASSPRWGDTQYF. The chain is built from TRBV11-3 and TRBJ2-3; either TRBD1 or TRBD2 may fit D (5 bases each). The V end lost 5 bases, the J end lost 6 bases, and 12 bases lay between the germline ends. The CDR3 contains 13 residues. The V gene's germline CDR1 is SGHNT and CDR2 YENEEA.

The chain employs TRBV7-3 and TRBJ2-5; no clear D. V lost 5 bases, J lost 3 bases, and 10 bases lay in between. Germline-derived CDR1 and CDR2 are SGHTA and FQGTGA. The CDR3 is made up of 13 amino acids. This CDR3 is CASSRSTEETQYF. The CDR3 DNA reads TGTGCCAGCAGCAGAAGTACAGAAGAGACCCAGTACTTC. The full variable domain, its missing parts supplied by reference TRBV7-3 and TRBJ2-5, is GAGVSQTPSNKVTEKGKYVELRCDPISGHTALYWYRQSLGQGPEFLIYFQGTGAADDSGLPNDRFFAVRPEGSVSTLKIQRTERGDSAVYLCASSRSTEETQYFGPGTRLLVL.

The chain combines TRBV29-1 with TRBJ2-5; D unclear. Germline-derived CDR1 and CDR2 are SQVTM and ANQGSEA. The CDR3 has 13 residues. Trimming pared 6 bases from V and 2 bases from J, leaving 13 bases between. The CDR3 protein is CSVNAGGQETQYF. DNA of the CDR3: TGCAGCGTCAACGCAGGTGGACAAGAGACCCAGTACTTC.

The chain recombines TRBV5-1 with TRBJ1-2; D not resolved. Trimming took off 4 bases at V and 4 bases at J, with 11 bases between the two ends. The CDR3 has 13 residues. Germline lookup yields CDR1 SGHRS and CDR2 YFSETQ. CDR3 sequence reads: CASSPTGIYGYTF. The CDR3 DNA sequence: TGCGCCAGCAGCCCGACGGGAATCTATGGCTACACCTTC. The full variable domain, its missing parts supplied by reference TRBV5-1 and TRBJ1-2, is KAGVTQTPRYLIKTRGQQVTLSCSPISGHRSVSWYQQTPGQGLQFLFEYFSETQRNKGNFPGRFSGRQFSNSRSEMNVSTLELGDSALYLCASSPTGIYGYTFGSGTRLTVV.

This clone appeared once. The DNA of the CDR3 is TGTGCCAGCAGCTTAGTCGCCGGGACTAGCGGGCGGGAGACCCAGTACTTC. Residues: CASSLVAGTSGRETQYF. The V call is TRBV7-2, the J call TRBJ2-5; 12 nucleotides match TRBD2. The CDR3 runs to 17 residues. CDR1 and CDR2 from the germline V gene are SGHTA and FQGNSA. Trimming removed 1 base from V and 5 bases from J; junction bases left unmatched: 8. Variable domain in full (rest from reference TRBV7-2 and TRBJ2-5): GAGVSQSPSNKVTEKGKDVELRCDPISGHTALYWYRQSLGQGLEFLIYFQGNSAPDKSGLPSDRFSAERTGGSVSTLTIQRTQQEDSAVYLCASSLVAGTSGRETQYFGPGTRLLVL.

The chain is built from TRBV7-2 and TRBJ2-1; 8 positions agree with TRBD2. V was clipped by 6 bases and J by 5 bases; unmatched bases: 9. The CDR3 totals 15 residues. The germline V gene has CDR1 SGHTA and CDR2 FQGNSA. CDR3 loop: CASSATRGGNNEQFF. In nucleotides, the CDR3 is TGTGCCAGCAGTGCTACTCGGGGGGGAAACAATGAGCAGTTCTTC.

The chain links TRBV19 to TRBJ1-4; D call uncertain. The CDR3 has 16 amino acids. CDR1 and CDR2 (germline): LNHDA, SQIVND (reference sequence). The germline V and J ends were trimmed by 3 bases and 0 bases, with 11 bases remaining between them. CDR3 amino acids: CASSIRSEATNEKLFF. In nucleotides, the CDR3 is TGTGCCAGTAGTATTAGGTCAGAAGCAACTAATGAAAAACTGTTTTTT.

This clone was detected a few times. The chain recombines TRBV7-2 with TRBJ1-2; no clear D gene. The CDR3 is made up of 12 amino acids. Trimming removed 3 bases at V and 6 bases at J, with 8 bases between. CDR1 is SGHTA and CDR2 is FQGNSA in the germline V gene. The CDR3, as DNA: TGTGCCAGCAGCTTCCACGGGGATGGCTACACCTTC. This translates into CASSFHGDGYTF.

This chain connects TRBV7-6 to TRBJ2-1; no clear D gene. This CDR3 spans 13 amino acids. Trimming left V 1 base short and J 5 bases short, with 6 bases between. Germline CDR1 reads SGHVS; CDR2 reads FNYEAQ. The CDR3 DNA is TGTGCCAGCAGCTTAGGCAGGAACAATGAGCAGTTCTTC. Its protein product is CASSLGRNNEQFF.

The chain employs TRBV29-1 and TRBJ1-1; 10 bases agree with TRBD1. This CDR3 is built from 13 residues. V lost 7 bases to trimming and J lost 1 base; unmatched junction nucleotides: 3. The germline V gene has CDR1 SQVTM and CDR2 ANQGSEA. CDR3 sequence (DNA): TGCAGCGGGCGGGACAGGGGGAACACTGAAGCTTTCTTT. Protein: CSGRDRGNTEAFF.

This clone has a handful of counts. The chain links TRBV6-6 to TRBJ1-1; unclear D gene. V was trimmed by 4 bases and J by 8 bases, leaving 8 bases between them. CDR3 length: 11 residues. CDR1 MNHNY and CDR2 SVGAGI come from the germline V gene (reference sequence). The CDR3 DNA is TGTGCCAGCAGTTCGGACCCAGAAGCTTTCTTT. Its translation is CASSSDPEAFF.

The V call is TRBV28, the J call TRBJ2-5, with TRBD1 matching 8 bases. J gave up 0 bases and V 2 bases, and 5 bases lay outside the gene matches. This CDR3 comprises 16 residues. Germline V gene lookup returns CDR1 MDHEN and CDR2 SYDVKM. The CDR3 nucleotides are TGTGCCAGCAGTTTACCTGACAGGGGTAACCAAGAGACCCAGTACTTC. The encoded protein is CASSLPDRGNQETQYF.

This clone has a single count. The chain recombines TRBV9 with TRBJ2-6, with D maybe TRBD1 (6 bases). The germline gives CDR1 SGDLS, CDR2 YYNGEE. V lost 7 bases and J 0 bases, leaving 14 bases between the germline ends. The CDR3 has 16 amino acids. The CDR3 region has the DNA TGTGCCAGCTGCGACAGGCCTAACTCTGGGGCCAACGTCCTGACTTTC. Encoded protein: CASCDRPNSGANVLTF.

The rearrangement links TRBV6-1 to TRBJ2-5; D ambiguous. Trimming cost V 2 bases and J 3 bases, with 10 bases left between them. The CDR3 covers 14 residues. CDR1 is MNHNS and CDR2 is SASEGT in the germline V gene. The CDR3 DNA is TGTGCCAGCAGTGAACTCGGCGGTGAAGAGACCCAGTACTTC. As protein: CASSELGGEETQYF.

The CDR3 nucleotides are TGTGCCAGCAGACAGACAGGGGGGAACAATCAGCCCCAGCATTTT. It is translated as CASRQTGGNNQPQHF. This chain connects TRBV6-5 to TRBJ1-5; the match to TRBD1 covers 9 bases. Germline-derived CDR1 and CDR2 are MNHEY and SVGAGI. V shed 6 bases, J shed 3 bases, and the junction held 6 bases outside the gene matches. This CDR3 has 15 amino acids.

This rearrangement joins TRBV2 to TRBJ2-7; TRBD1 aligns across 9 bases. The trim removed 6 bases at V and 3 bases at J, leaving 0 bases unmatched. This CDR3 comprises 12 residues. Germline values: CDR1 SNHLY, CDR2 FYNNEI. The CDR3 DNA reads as TGTGCCAGCAGGGGACAGGGCTACGAGCAGTACTTC. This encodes CASRGQGYEQYF. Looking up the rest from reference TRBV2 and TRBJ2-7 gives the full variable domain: EPEVTQTPSHQVTQMGQEVILRCVPISNHLYFYWYRQILGQKVEFLVSFYNNEISEKSEIFDDQFSVERPDGSNFTLKIRSTKLEDSAMYFCASRGQGYEQYFGPGTRLTVT.

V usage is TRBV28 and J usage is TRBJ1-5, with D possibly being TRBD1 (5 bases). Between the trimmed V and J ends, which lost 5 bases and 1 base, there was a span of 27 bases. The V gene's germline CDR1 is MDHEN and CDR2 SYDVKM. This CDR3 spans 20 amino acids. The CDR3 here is CASSNRAPDRPLGSNQPQHF. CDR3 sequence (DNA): TGTGCCAGCAGTAATCGGGCCCCCGACAGACCCTTGGGGAGCAATCAGCCCCAGCATTTT.

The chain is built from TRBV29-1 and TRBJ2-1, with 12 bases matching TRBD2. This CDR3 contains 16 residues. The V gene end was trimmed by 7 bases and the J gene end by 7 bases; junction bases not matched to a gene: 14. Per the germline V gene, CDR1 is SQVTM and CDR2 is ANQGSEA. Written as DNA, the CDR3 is TGCAGCGGGGGCCGTTCCGGCCTAGCGGGGGGGAATGAGCAGTTCTTC. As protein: CSGGRSGLAGGNEQFF.

For the CDR3, the DNA is TGTGCCAGCAGCGTGCGGGACAGGGCTTCTGGAAACACCATATATTTT. It encodes CASSVRDRASGNTIYF. The V call is TRBV9, the J call TRBJ1-3, with 9 positions matching TRBD1. This CDR3 spans 16 amino acids. The ends lost 2 bases at V and 1 base at J; junction bases unmatched: 4. The germline V gene has CDR1 SGDLS and CDR2 YYNGEE. Using reference TRBV9 and TRBJ1-3 for the parts outside the CDR3, the full variable domain is DSGVTQTPKHLITATGQRVTLRCSPRSGDLSVYWYQQSLDQGLQFLIQYYNGEERAKGNILERFSAQQFPDLHSELNLSSLELGDSALYFCASSVRDRASGNTIYFGEGSWLTVV.

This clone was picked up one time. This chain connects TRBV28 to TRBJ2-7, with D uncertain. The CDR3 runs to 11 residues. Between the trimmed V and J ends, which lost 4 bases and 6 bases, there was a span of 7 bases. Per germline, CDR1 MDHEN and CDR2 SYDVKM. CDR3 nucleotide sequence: TGTGCCAGCAGTTACCGGGCCGAGCAGTACTTC. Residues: CASSYRAEQYF.

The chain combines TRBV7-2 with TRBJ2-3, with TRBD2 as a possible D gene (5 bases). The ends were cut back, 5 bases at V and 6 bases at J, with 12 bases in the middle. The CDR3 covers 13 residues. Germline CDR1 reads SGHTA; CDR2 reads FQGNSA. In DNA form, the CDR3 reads TGTGCCAGCAGCGCGAGGGCCTCCGATACGCAGTATTTT. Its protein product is CASSARASDTQYF.

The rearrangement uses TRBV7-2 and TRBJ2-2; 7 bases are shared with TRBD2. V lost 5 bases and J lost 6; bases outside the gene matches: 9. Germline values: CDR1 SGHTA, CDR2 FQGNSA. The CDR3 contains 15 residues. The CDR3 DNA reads TGTGCCAGCAGCCTCCCGGGGGGTAGGGCCGGGGAGCTGTTTTTT. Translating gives CASSLPGGRAGELFF.

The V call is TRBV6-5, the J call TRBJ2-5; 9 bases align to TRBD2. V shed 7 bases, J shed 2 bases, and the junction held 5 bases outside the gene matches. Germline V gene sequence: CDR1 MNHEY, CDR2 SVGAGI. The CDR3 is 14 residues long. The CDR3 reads CASTLAGEQETQYF. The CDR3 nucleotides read TGTGCCAGCACCTTAGCGGGGGAACAAGAGACCCAGTACTTC.

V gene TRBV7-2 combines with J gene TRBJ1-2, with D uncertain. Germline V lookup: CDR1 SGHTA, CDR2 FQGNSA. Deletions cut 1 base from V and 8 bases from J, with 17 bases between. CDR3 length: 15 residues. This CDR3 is CASSLDGGSAGGYTF. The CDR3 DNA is TGTGCCAGCAGCTTAGATGGTGGGTCCGCCGGCGGCTACACCTTC.

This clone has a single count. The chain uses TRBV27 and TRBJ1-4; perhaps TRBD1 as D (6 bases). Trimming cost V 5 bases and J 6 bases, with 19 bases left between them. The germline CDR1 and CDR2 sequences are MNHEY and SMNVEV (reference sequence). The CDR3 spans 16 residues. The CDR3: CASSVGIGTPDEKLFF. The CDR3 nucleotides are TGTGCCAGCAGTGTAGGGATCGGGACACCAGATGAAAAACTGTTTTTT.

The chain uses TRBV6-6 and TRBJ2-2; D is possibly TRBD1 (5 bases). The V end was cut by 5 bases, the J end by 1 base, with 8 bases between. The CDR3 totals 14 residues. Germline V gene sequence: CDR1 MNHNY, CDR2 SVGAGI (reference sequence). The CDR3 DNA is TGTGCCAGCAGTGTTGGACAGAACACCGGGGAGCTGTTTTTT. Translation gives CASSVGQNTGELFF.